This T cell receptor (beta chain) was captured by sequencing in a study of chemoradiotherapy in HPV16-positive cancers. TCRdb's copy holds only in-frame clones and misses some; the assay was immunoSEQ multiplex PCR. Of 13,000 or so clones in the sample, nearly 70% were seen once. Between the trimmed V and J ends, which lost 5 bases and 4 bases, there was a span of 26 bases. The CDR3 is 18 residues long. Germline V gene lookup returns CDR1 SEHNR and CDR2 FQNEAQ (reference sequence). Repeated repertoire sampling spanned the course of chemoradiotherapy. J is TRBJ1-1 and V is TRBV7-9, with D possibly matching TRBD1 (6 bases). Collection took place from a patient who underwent chemoradiotherapy. This sequence originates from a human donor with HPV-associated anogenital cancer. Written as DNA, the CDR3 is TGTGCCAGCAGCCAACCCCGGGGGGCGGTCTTGCTTGGCACTGAAGCTTTCTTT. Translated, it gives CASSQPRGAVLLGTEAFF. The whole variable domain, remainder taken from reference TRBV7-9 and TRBJ1-1, is DTGVSQNPRHKITKRGQNVTFRCDPISEHNRLYWYRQTLGQGPEFLTYFQNEAQLEKSRLLSDRFSAERPKGSFSTLEIQRTEQGDSAMYLCASSQPRGAVLLGTEAFFGQGTRLTVV.